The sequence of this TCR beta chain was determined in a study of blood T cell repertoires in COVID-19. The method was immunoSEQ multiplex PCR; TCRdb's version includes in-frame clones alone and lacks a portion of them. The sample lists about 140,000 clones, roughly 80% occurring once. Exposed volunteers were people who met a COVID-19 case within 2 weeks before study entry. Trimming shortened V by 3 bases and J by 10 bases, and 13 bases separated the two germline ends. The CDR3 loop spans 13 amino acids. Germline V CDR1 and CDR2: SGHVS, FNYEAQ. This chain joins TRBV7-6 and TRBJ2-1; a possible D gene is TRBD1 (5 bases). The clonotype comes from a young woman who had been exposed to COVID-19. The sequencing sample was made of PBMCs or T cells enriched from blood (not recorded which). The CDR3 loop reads CASSFGKGAEQFF. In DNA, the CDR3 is TGTGCCAGCAGCTTTGGAAAAGGGGCCGAGCAGTTCTTC. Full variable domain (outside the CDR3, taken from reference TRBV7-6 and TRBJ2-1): GAGVSQSPRYKVTKRGQDVALRCDPISGHVSLYWYRQALGQGPEFLTYFNYEAQQDKSGLPNDRFSAERPEGSISTLTIQRTEQRDSAMYRCASSFGKGAEQFFGPGTRLTVL.